A selection of T cell receptor beta chains follows, all from one sample in a study of CD8 T cells in ankylosing spondylitis. Via MiXCR, TCRdb re-called the 5' RACE reads, giving one row per CDR3 protein. This table holds 150,000 to 200,000 distinct CDR3 sequences, over 10% found once. Sequencing input: blood, either unsorted or a sorted T cell fraction (not recorded which). The source is a female donor with ankylosing spondylitis or in good health (not recorded which). The CDR3 runs from the conserved cysteine through the conserved F or W. D genes are given only for firm matches. Only part of the rows carry a size: once, few, many, or a class if the clone is expanded.

j_call | v_call | d_call | clone_size | cdr3_aa | cdr3_nt
TRBJ1-2 | TRBV6-5 | - | many | CASSYSQASNYGYTF | TGTGCCAGCAGTTACTCGCAGGCATCTAACTATGGCTACACCTTC
TRBJ1-6 | TRBV20-1 | - | - | CSAIDTFRPPLHF | TGCAGTGCTATTGACACATTTCGGCCACCCCTCCACTTT
TRBJ2-2 | TRBV5-1 | - | - | CASSPMTNRNTGELFF | TGCGCCAGCAGCCCTATGACTAATAGGAACACCGGGGAGCTGTTTTTT
TRBJ2-1 | TRBV6-2/TRBV6-3 | - | many | CASSTRVEWTPNEQFF | TGTGCCAGCAGTACCCGCGTGGAATGGACTCCGAATGAGCAGTTCTTC
TRBJ1-1 | TRBV30 | - | - | CAWSVAPNTEAFF | TGTGCCTGGAGTGTTGCCCCGAACACTGAAGCTTTCTTT
TRBJ1-1 | TRBV7-2 | TRBD1 | many | CASSWTGGLNTEAFF | TGTGCCAGCAGCTGGACAGGGGGATTGAACACTGAAGCTTTCTTT
TRBJ2-1 | TRBV5-1 | - | few | CASSSRDMSYNEQFF | TGCGCCAGCAGCTCCCGGGACATGTCCTACAATGAGCAGTTCTTC
TRBJ2-7 | TRBV5-5 | TRBD1 | few | CASNKPGQGTREQYF | TGTGCCAGCAACAAACCGGGACAGGGGACCCGGGAGCAGTACTTC
TRBJ2-5 | TRBV13 | TRBD2 | - | CASSPGLANQETQYF | TGTGCCAGCAGCCCGGGACTAGCGAACCAAGAGACCCAGTACTTC
TRBJ2-2 | TRBV21-1 | - | - | CANSKAELNTGELFF | TGTGCCAACAGCAAAGCTGAATTGAACACCGGGGAGCTGTTTTTT
TRBJ2-1 | TRBV6-1 | - | many | CARSRAGIRNEQFF | TGTGCCAGGTCCCGGGCGGGAATTCGGAATGAGCAGTTCTTC
TRBJ1-2 | TRBV4-3 | - | many | CASSQVAGGNGYTF | TGCGCCAGCAGCCAAGTGGCGGGGGGTAATGGCTACACCTTC
TRBJ2-3 | TRBV12-2 | - | few | CASRLGTVSGLGSTDTQYF | TGTGCAAGTCGCTTAGGGACTGTAAGCGGACTAGGAAGCACAGATACGCAGTATTTT
TRBJ1-1 | TRBV20-1 | - | many | CSATVVALGRTEAFF | TGCAGTGCTACCGTTGTTGCACTGGGGAGAACTGAAGCTTTCTTT
TRBJ1-1 | TRBV7-9 | - | few | CASSYPDSGFTEAFF | TGTGCCAGCAGCTACCCCGACAGTGGGTTTACTGAAGCTTTCTTT
TRBJ2-3 | TRBV5-1 | - | many | CASTHSGPSTDTQYF | TGCGCCAGCACTCATTCGGGACCCAGCACAGATACGCAGTATTTT
TRBJ2-1 | TRBV5-1 | TRBD2 | many | CASSRGELAGLDEQFF | TGCGCCAGCAGCCGAGGGGAATTAGCGGGATTGGATGAGCAGTTCTTC
TRBJ2-2 | TRBV19 | - | few | CASKASGNTGELFF | TGTGCCAGTAAAGCAAGCGGGAACACCGGGGAGCTGTTTTTT
TRBJ2-7 | TRBV20-1 | TRBD2 | - | CSARRPGTSGKRRSYEQYF | TGCAGTGCTAGACGCCCCGGGACTAGCGGTAAAAGACGATCCTACGAGCAGTACTTC
TRBJ2-1 | TRBV2 | TRBD1 | few | CASTRSAGGNNEQFF | TGTGCCAGCACCCGGAGCGCAGGGGGAAACAATGAGCAGTTCTTC
TRBJ2-2 | TRBV5-5 | - | few | CASSTTPGNTGELFF | TGTGCCAGCAGCACAACGCCAGGGAACACCGGGGAGCTGTTTTTT
TRBJ2-7 | TRBV20-1 | - | many | CSAARTGSSYEQYF | TGCAGTGCTGCTAGGACGGGGAGCTCCTACGAGCAGTACTTC
TRBJ2-2 | TRBV25-1 | - | many | CASGWPGELFF | TGTGCCAGCGGGTGGCCCGGGGAGCTGTTTTTT
TRBJ2-3 | TRBV7-2 | - | - | CASSPRDIGSYTQYF | TGTGCCAGCAGCCCCCGGGACATCGGTTCATATACGCAGTATTTT
TRBJ2-2 | TRBV7-3 | TRBD2 | - | CASRLAGRTGELFF | TGTGCCAGTAGACTAGCGGGGAGAACCGGGGAGCTGTTTTTT
TRBJ1-1 | TRBV20-1 | - | many | CSAAQGPEAFF | TGCAGTGCTGCGCAGGGCCCTGAAGCTTTCTTT
TRBJ1-6 | TRBV7-2 | - | - | CASSLFGNSPLHF | TGTGCCAGCAGCTTATTTGGGAATTCACCCCTCCACTTT
TRBJ2-7 | TRBV5-1 | TRBD2 | many | CASSDGEGFYEQYF | TGCGCCAGCAGCGATGGGGAGGGGTTCTACGAGCAGTACTTC
TRBJ2-5 | TRBV11-2 | - | - | CASSLAGGGETQYF | TGTGCCAGCAGCTTAGCAGGGGGAGGGGAGACCCAGTACTTC
TRBJ2-5 | TRBV24-1 | - | many | CATSDVGIAPDGTQYF | TGTGCCACCAGTGATGTAGGTATAGCGCCTGACGGGACCCAGTACTTC
TRBJ2-7 | TRBV12-3/TRBV12-4 | TRBD2 | many | CASTVAGGPFGEQYF | TGTGCCAGCACCGTAGCGGGAGGGCCCTTCGGCGAGCAGTACTTC
TRBJ1-3 | TRBV15 | - | many | CATSRSSNSNTIYF | TGTGCCACCAGCAGATCATCGAATAGCAACACCATATATTTT
TRBJ1-3 | TRBV7-2 | - | many | CASSLVESLSGGNTIYF | TGTGCCAGCAGCTTAGTGGAGAGCCTCTCAGGAGGAAACACCATATATTTT
TRBJ2-2 | TRBV4-3 | TRBD2 | many | CASSPGTSGDNTGELFF | TGCGCCAGCAGCCCAGGGACTAGCGGGGACAACACCGGGGAGCTGTTTTTT
TRBJ1-5 | TRBV10-3 | - | many | CAISEGFAGQPQHF | TGTGCCATCAGTGAAGGGTTCGCTGGTCAGCCCCAGCATTTT
TRBJ1-5 | TRBV6-2/TRBV6-3 | - | many | CASSYGYQPQHF | TGTGCCAGCAGTTATGGATACCAGCCCCAGCATTTT
TRBJ2-2 | TRBV3-1 | TRBD2 | - | CASSQAGSTSGRDTGELFF | TGTGCCAGCAGCCAAGCGGGGTCCACTAGCGGGAGAGACACCGGGGAGCTGTTTTTT
TRBJ2-4 | TRBV7-3 | - | few | CASSFNPGNIQYF | TGTGCCAGCAGCTTCAATCCAGGGAACATTCAGTACTTC
TRBJ1-5 | TRBV6-5 | - | many | CASSYSGDQPQHF | TGTGCCAGCAGTTACTCGGGGGATCAGCCCCAGCATTTT
TRBJ2-3 | TRBV24-1 | - | - | CATSDLRGLGTDTQYF | TGTGCCACCAGTGATTTGCGGGGGCTAGGCACAGATACGCAGTATTTT